Following are 10 T cell receptor beta chains from one sample sequenced in a study of blood T cells in healthy people across ages. Then a second PCR, running roughly 6 to 12 cycles, was carried out with a sample-barcoded 5' primer and a J-beta primer mix. TCRdb recomputed calls from the 5' RACE reads with MiXCR, one row per CDR3 protein. The table shows about a million distinct CDR3 sequences, with 30% to 40% occurring only once. Specimen: blood. The origin of the receptors is a man between 18 and 35 years old in good health.

The chain couples TRBV6-1 to TRBJ1-6; the match to TRBD1 covers 8 bases. Germline-derived CDR1 and CDR2 are MNHNS and SASEGT. The length of the CDR3 is 15 residues. The trim removed 6 bases at V and 4 bases at J, leaving 5 bases unmatched. CDR3 sequence (DNA): TGTGCCAGCAGCCTCTACAGGGGGTATAATTCACCCCTCCACTTT. Its translation: CASSLYRGYNSPLHF.

This clonotype was found a few times. The genes are TRBV2 and TRBJ2-3; D uncertain. The CDR3 length is 14 residues. V lost 1 base, J lost 4 bases, and 9 bases lay in between. Germline V gene lookup returns CDR1 SNHLY and CDR2 FYNNEI. The CDR3 here is CASSEVSVADTQYF. CDR3 in DNA: TGTGCCAGCAGTGAAGTATCAGTCGCAGATACGCAGTATTTT.

This chain joins TRBV5-1 and TRBJ1-6; 8 positions match TRBD1. The germline gives CDR1 SGHRS, CDR2 YFSETQ. V shed 4 bases and J 5 bases; nucleotides not matched to a gene: 2. This CDR3 spans 14 amino acids. The CDR3 bases are TGCGCCAGCAGCGCGACAGGGGATAATTCACCCCTCCACTTT. This translates into CASSATGDNSPLHF.

The V call is TRBV7-9, the J call TRBJ1-5; D remains unclear. The CDR3 is 15 amino acids. Germline lookup yields CDR1 SEHNR and CDR2 FQNEAQ (reference sequence). The V and J ends lost 4 bases and 2 bases respectively, with 12 bases between them. The CDR3 spells CASSSRWKGNQPQHF. In DNA form, the CDR3 reads TGTGCCAGCAGCTCCCGCTGGAAAGGCAATCAGCCCCAGCATTTT.

The chain joins TRBV9 to TRBJ1-4; D is undetermined. V dropped 0 bases and J dropped 2 bases, with 8 bases sitting between them. The germline gives CDR1 SGDLS, CDR2 YYNGEE. The CDR3 is made up of 15 amino acids. In DNA, the CDR3 is TGTGCCAGCAGCGTAGGGACTGAGACTAATGAAAAACTGTTTTTT. It translates to CASSVGTETNEKLFF.

This clonotype was picked up a small number of times. The V gene is TRBV2, the J gene TRBJ2-3; TRBD2 aligns across 10 bases. V lost 7 bases, J lost 0 bases, and 16 bases stayed unmatched. CDR3 length equals 19 residues. In germline, CDR1 is SNHLY, CDR2 FYNNEI. The CDR3 spells CASNQFDSGGNTSTDTQYF. CDR3 in DNA: TGTGCCAGCAACCAGTTCGATAGCGGGGGGAACACTAGCACAGATACGCAGTATTTT.

There are many counts of this clonotype. The chain recombines TRBV29-1 with TRBJ2-1; no clear D gene. The germline V and J ends were trimmed by 4 bases and 4 bases, with 8 bases remaining between them. Germline V gene lookup returns CDR1 SQVTM and CDR2 ANQGSEA. This CDR3 has 12 amino acids. The CDR3 reads CSVGEKYNEQFF. The CDR3 DNA is TGCAGCGTTGGTGAGAAGTACAATGAGCAGTTCTTC.

The J gene is TRBJ1-2, the V gene TRBV6-4, with a possible D match to TRBD1 (5 bases). The V gene's germline CDR1 is MRHNA and CDR2 SNTAGT. The ends were cut back, 0 bases at V and 7 bases at J, with 9 bases in the middle. The CDR3 is 13 residues long. The CDR3 nucleotides are TGTGCCAGCAGTGACTCCGGGGGATGTGGCTACACCTTC. The encoded protein is CASSDSGGCGYTF.

This clonotype was recorded a few times. The chain joins TRBV9 to TRBJ1-1; D might be TRBD1 (5 bases). V was pared by 0 bases and J by 8 bases, with 8 bases between. The germline CDR1 and CDR2 sequences are SGDLS and YYNGEE. The CDR3 has 12 amino acids. The CDR3 here is CASSVDPGEAFF. The CDR3, as DNA: TGTGCCAGCAGCGTAGATCCAGGGGAAGCTTTCTTT.

The chain uses TRBV13 and TRBJ2-1, with D possibly TRBD1 on 6 matching bases. Per the germline V gene, CDR1 is PRHDT and CDR2 is FYEKMQ (reference sequence). The CDR3 has 15 residues. Trimming cost V 0 bases and J 6 bases, with 12 bases left between them. The DNA of the CDR3 is TGTGCCAGCAGCTTAGGTCAGGGGACGGTCAATGAGCAGTTCTTC. Protein: CASSLGQGTVNEQFF. Full variable domain (remainder filled in from reference TRBV13 and TRBJ2-1): AAGVIQSPRHLIKEKRETATLKCYPIPRHDTVYWYQQGPGQDPQFLISFYEKMQSDKGSIPDRFSAQQFSDYHSELNMSSLELGDSALYFCASSLGQGTVNEQFFGPGTRLTVL.